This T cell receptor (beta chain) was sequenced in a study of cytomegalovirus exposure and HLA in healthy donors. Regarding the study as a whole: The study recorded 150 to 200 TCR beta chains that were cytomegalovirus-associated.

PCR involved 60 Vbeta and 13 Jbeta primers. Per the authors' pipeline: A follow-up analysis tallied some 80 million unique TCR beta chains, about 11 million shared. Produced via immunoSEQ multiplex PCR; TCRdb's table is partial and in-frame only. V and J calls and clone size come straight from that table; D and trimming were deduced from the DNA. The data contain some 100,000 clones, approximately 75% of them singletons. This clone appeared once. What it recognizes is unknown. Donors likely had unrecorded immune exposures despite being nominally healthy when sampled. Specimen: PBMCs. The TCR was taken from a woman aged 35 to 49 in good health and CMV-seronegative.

CDR3 DNA sequence: TGTGCCAGCAGCTTTCCCGGGACAGGGGGAGAGACCCAGTACTTC. The encoded protein is CASSFPGTGGETQYF. This sequence joins TRBV7-9 and TRBJ2-5, with 11 bases fitting TRBD1. The germline gives CDR1 SEHNR, CDR2 FQNEAQ (reference sequence). Trimming at V came to 3 bases and at J to 4 bases, leaving 4 bases not matched to a gene. This CDR3 contains 15 residues.